This T cell receptor (beta chain) was identified during a study of blood T cell repertoires in COVID-19. V dropped 4 bases and J dropped 0; count of bases not matched to a gene: 6. Germline-derived CDR1 and CDR2 are MGHRA and YSYEKL. The CDR3 spans 17 residues. The table came from immunoSEQ multiplex PCR; TCRdb's copy has only in-frame clones and leaves some out. The sample shows fewer than 350,000 clones, 87% of them seen only once. The sequenced sample was PBMCs or T cells enriched from blood (not recorded which). The genes are TRBV4-1 and TRBJ2-6, with 7 bases fitting TRBD1. This receptor was taken from a woman aged 35 to 49 who had recovered from COVID-19. The DNA of the CDR3 is TGCGCCAGCAGCCGGGACAGAGATTTCTCTGGGGCCAACGTCCTGACTTTC. Encoded protein: CASSRDRDFSGANVLTF.